The T cell receptor beta chain under discussion was sequenced for a study of blood T cell repertoires in COVID-19. Study context: Material from acute and convalescent COVID-19 was sourced from the United States, Italy and Spain. T cells, B-cell-depleted T cells, or PBMCs provided the cDNA or gDNA that served as material.

Germline values: CDR1 SGHDT, CDR2 YYEEEE. The V gene end was trimmed by 1 base and the J gene end by 1 base; junction bases not matched to a gene: 3. The CDR3 is made up of 16 amino acids. In the original workflow: Reference gene primer amplification yielded estimated nucleated cell counts. Data came from immunoSEQ multiplex PCR; TCRdb stores just in-frame clones and leaves some out. From that table come the V and J calls and clone size; the DNA was used to work out D and trimming. Of approximately 450,000 clones detected, roughly 87% appear once; the ten largest clones hold under 2%. Recruitment covered about 25 US areas and drew participants whose ages spanned roughly 18 to 95 years.

The specimen sequenced was PBMCs or T cells enriched from blood (not recorded which). This receptor was taken from a woman in her late teens or twenties with acute COVID-19. The V call is TRBV5-6, the J call TRBJ1-1; TRBD1 aligns across 11 bases. CDR3 in amino acids: CASSLLGTGGNTEAFF. As DNA, the CDR3 is TGTGCCAGCAGCTTGCTAGGGACAGGGGGGAACACTGAAGCTTTCTTT.